This T cell receptor (beta chain) is drawn from a study of vaccination and CD4 T cells after COVID-19. The wider study: Two of the convalescents were Hispanic, and the group consisted of six males and four females. Points from the study as a whole: Median SARS-CoV-2-reactive clonotype numbers rose nonsignificantly, roughly 20 to 40. The median proportion of reactive clones detected only post-vaccination in convalescent patients was 86.3%.

Treatment specified: approximately 9-day PBMC culture with coronavirus spike peptide pools or control peptides (ViraFEST assay). It was with roughly 9.6 IU/ml IL-2 and roughly 9.1 ug/ml peptide pools that 2.2 million or so PBMCs per well were cultured. The study sequenced cultured CD4+ T cell DNA using the Oncomine TCR Beta short-read assay. A single record per CDR3 protein comes from TCRdb applying MiXCR to the PCR reads. The sample yields 9,500 to 15,000 distinct CDR3 sequences, 61% seen once. Germline loops: CDR1 SEHNR, CDR2 FQNEAQ (reference sequence). Trimming removed 5 bases from V and 3 bases from J, with 13 bases in between. This CDR3 is built from 15 residues. This clonotype was recorded a few times. The antigen remains undetermined.

Sequencing used CD4+ T cells from blood, cultured in vitro. The V gene is TRBV7-9, the J gene TRBJ2-2; tentatively, D is TRBD1 (5 bases). The source of this sequence is a human donor who had recovered from COVID-19. The chain's CDR3 is CASSRLTGHTGELFF. The CDR3 coding sequence is TGTGCCAGCAGCCGGCTCACAGGTCACACCGGGGAGCTGTTTTTT.